This is a list of T cell receptor beta chains from one sample in a study of T cell responses to AZD1222 COVID-19 vaccine. Clones were read by immunoSEQ multiplex PCR, and TCRdb kept only the in-frame ones, dropping some. Seen here are about 180,000 clones, roughly 91% observed once, and the top ten hold approximately 0.98%. Source: peripheral blood, taken 28 days after the second dose of the MenACWY control vaccine. The receptors shown here come from an adult who received the MenACWY meningococcal vaccine as a control. The CDR3 runs from the conserved cysteine through the conserved F or W. Each record gives: clone size, CDR3 length, J gene, D gene, V gene, CDR3 DNA, CDR3 protein. The D gene is left open where the match is weak. Clone size is given for some rows only: seen once, a few or many times, or a class if the clone is expanded.

. | 15 | TRBJ1-6 | . | TRBV19 | TGTGCCAGTACCTACGGGCAGCGAGATAATTCACCCCTCCACTTT | CASTYGQRDNSPLHF
. | 17 | TRBJ1-3 | TRBD1 | TRBV9 | TGTGCCAGCAGCCCTACGGGGACAGGGAGTTTTGGAAACACCATATATTTT | CASSPTGTGSFGNTIYF
. | 15 | TRBJ1-1 | TRBD1 | TRBV28 | TGTGCCAGCAGTAGGAGGGACAGGAGGAACACTGAAGCTTTCTTT | CASSRRDRRNTEAFF
. | 13 | TRBJ1-1 | . | TRBV25-1 | TGTGCCAGCAGAGCAGGCTGGAACACTGAAGCTTTCTTT | CASRAGWNTEAFF
. | 14 | TRBJ1-5 | TRBD1 | TRBV2 | TGTGCCAGCGGACAGGGCGGTCGCAATCAGCCCCAGCATTTT | CASGQGGRNQPQHF
. | 14 | TRBJ1-2 | . | TRBV3-1/TRBV3-2 | TGTGCCAGCAGGCGTACAGGGATCAACTATGGCTACACCTTC | CASRRTGINYGYTF
. | 16 | TRBJ2-3 | TRBD2 | TRBV5-1 | TGCGCCAGCAGCTGGGGGACTAGCGGAAGCACAGATACGCAGTATTTT | CASSWGTSGSTDTQYF
. | 13 | TRBJ1-1 | . | TRBV28 | TGTGCCAGCAGTTTTTTCCCCCATAACGAAGCTTTCTTT | CASSFFPHNEAFF
. | 14 | TRBJ1-2 | . | TRBV4-3 | TGCGCCAGCAGCCAAGATTCAGGGCCCTATGGCTACACCTTC | CASSQDSGPYGYTF
. | 13 | TRBJ1-5 | . | TRBV30 | TGTGCCTGGAGTGGTAATAGCAATCAGCCCCAGCATTTT | CAWSGNSNQPQHF
. | 15 | TRBJ1-5 | . | TRBV4-1 | TGCGCCAGCAGCCAAGAAATGGGTAGGAATCAGCCCCAGCATTTT | CASSQEMGRNQPQHF
. | 16 | TRBJ1-3 | TRBD1 | TRBV5-4 | TGTGCCAGCAGCTTGGCCTCGACAGGGCCTGGAAACACCATATATTTT | CASSLASTGPGNTIYF
. | 18 | TRBJ2-6 | . | TRBV5-1 | TGCGCCAGCAGCTTGGGTGCAGGGAGTTTATCAGGGGCCAACGTCCTGACTTTC | CASSLGAGSLSGANVLTF
. | 14 | TRBJ2-7 | . | TRBV5-5 | TGTGCCAGCAGCGTAGCAGGGAGTCCCCACGAGCAGTACTTC | CASSVAGSPHEQYF
. | 16 | TRBJ1-4 | TRBD1 | TRBV5-8 | TGTGCCAGCAGCCTGGGACAGTCGCGCACTAATGAAAAACTGTTTTTT | CASSLGQSRTNEKLFF
once | 13 | TRBJ1-1 | TRBD1 | TRBV12-3/TRBV12-4 | TGTGCCAGCAGTTCGACAGGGTTTACTGAAGCTTTCTTT | CASSSTGFTEAFF
. | 13 | TRBJ1-6 | . | TRBV7-9 | TGTGCCAGCAGCTTCAGTCAAGGGGGGGACCTCCACTTT | CASSFSQGGDLHF
. | 12 | TRBJ1-3 | . | TRBV9 | TGTGCCAGCAGGGGAACAGGAAACACCATATATTTT | CASRGTGNTIYF
. | 14 | TRBJ2-2 | TRBD1 | TRBV18 | TGTGCCAGCTCACCGACAGGGGGCACCGGGGAGCTGTTTTTT | CASSPTGGTGELFF
once | 16 | TRBJ1-3 | . | TRBV6-5 | TGTGCCAGCAGTTACTTACCAGTAGGGACTGGAAACACCATATATTTT | CASSYLPVGTGNTIYF
. | 14 | TRBJ1-1 | . | TRBV4-1 | TGCGCCAGCAGCCATGGTGGGTTGAACACTGAAGCTTTCTTT | CASSHGGLNTEAFF
. | 16 | TRBJ2-4 | . | TRBV28 | TGTGCCAGCAGCTCAGAAGGGATTATAGCCAAAAACATTCAGTACTTC | CASSSEGIIAKNIQYF
. | 14 | TRBJ1-3 | . | TRBV7-2 | TGTGCCAGCAGCTTAGACGGGAACGGAAACACCATATATTTT | CASSLDGNGNTIYF
. | 12 | TRBJ1-2 | TRBD1 | TRBV5-5 | TGTGCCAGCAGCAGGGACAGGGATGGCTACACCTTC | CASSRDRDGYTF
. | 13 | TRBJ1-1 | . | TRBV19 | TGTGCCAGTATGTGGGAGGGGGGCACTGAAGCTTTCTTT | CASMWEGGTEAFF
. | 14 | TRBJ2-5 | . | TRBV7-2 | TGTGCCAGCGTCCAGGGGGGAAGGCAAGAGACCCAGTACTTC | CASVQGGRQETQYF
. | 13 | TRBJ1-5 | . | TRBV5-1 | TGCGCCAGCAGCTACGGGTCGAATCAGCCCCAGCATTTT | CASSYGSNQPQHF
. | 12 | TRBJ2-3 | . | TRBV12-3/TRBV12-4 | TGTGCCAGCAGTTTATTGGCGGATACGCAGTATTTT | CASSLLADTQYF
. | 13 | TRBJ1-1 | . | TRBV7-9 | TGTGCCAGCAGCCTCTGGATGAACACTGAAGCTTTCTTT | CASSLWMNTEAFF
once | 15 | TRBJ1-2 | . | TRBV11-2 | TGTGCCAGCAGCTTAGGGGTCGGCAGGGTGGTCGGCTACACCTTC | CASSLGVGRVVGYTF